The 29 T cell receptor beta chains listed next were all sequenced from one sample in a study of T cells after yellow fever vaccination. Via MiXCR, TCRdb re-called the 5' RACE reads, giving one row per CDR3 protein. The sample lists about 74,000 distinct CDR3 sequences; roughly 6.9% were seen once. The specimen comprised CD8+ T cells sorted from PBMCs, sampled 4 to 5 days after the first yellow fever vaccination. These receptors originate from a man aged 18 to 30 who received the YFV17D yellow fever vaccine.

The table lists this clonotype with many counts. V usage is TRBV4-1 and J usage is TRBJ1-2, with 7 bases matching TRBD1. Unmatched junction bases numbered 11, after V lost 5 bases and J lost 8 bases. The CDR3 runs 14 residues. Germline-derived CDR1 and CDR2 are MGHRA and YSYEKL. In nucleotides, the CDR3 is TGCGCCAGCAGCTCCGGGACAGCCTATGGCGGCTACACCTTC. Amino acids: CASSSGTAYGGYTF.

This clonotype was counted between two and nine times. The rearrangement joins TRBV12-3 or TRBV12-4 to TRBJ2-3; D not resolved. V lost 3 bases, J lost 4 bases, and 8 bases lay in between. The CDR3 has 13 amino acids. The CDR3 loop reads CASSFQGPDTQYF. CDR3 nucleotide sequence: TGTGCCAGCAGTTTTCAAGGGCCAGATACGCAGTATTTT.

The V gene is TRBV7-2, the J gene TRBJ2-3; 7 bases align to TRBD2. The V segment lost 6 bases and the J segment 2 bases; nucleotides outside the gene matches: 11. This CDR3 is built from 16 residues. The germline CDR1 and CDR2 sequences are SGHTA and FQGNSA. The CDR3 loop reads CASREGAGRSTDTQYF. The DNA for the CDR3 is TGTGCCAGCAGAGAGGGAGCGGGGCGGTCCACAGATACGCAGTATTTT.

This chain links TRBV7-9 with TRBJ1-4, with D perhaps matching TRBD1 (5 bases). The CDR3 consists of 17 residues. The V gene's germline CDR1 is SEHNR and CDR2 FQNEAQ (reference sequence). The V end lost 0 bases, the J end lost 7 bases, and 18 bases lay between the germline ends. CDR3 in DNA: TGTGCCAGCAGCTTAGCGGGTGAGGGACGGCCCCTTGAAAAACTGTTTTTT. As protein: CASSLAGEGRPLEKLFF.

The sample holds a few counts of this clonotype. The CDR3 spells CASSFQLAGEETQYF. For the CDR3, the DNA is TGTGCCAGCAGCTTCCAGCTAGCGGGGGAAGAGACCCAGTACTTC. The chain carries TRBV7-9 and TRBJ2-5, with TRBD2 matching 10 bases. This CDR3 spans 15 amino acids. With 3 bases clipped from V and 3 bases from J, the junction kept 4 bases outside the gene matches. CDR1 and CDR2 (germline): SEHNR, FQNEAQ (reference sequence).

The chain uses TRBV11-2 and TRBJ2-3; D gene unclear. CDR3 length equals 12 residues. Germline V gene lookup returns CDR1 SGHAT and CDR2 FQNNGV. Trimming removed 5 bases at V and 4 bases at J, with 7 bases between. CDR3 nucleotides: TGTGCCAGCAGCCTCCAGGCAGATACGCAGTATTTT. It codes for CASSLQADTQYF. The variable domain in full, with the rest retrieved from reference TRBV11-2 and TRBJ2-3, is EAGVAQSPRYKIIEKRQSVAFWCNPISGHATLYWYQQILGQGPKLLIQFQNNGVVDDSQLPKDRFSAERLKGVDSTLKIQPAKLEDSAVYLCASSLQADTQYFGPGTRLTVL.

V is TRBV4-1 and J is TRBJ1-1; the D is unclear. Trimming cost V 0 bases and J 10 bases, with 12 bases left between them. The CDR3 runs to 13 residues. Germline values: CDR1 MGHRA, CDR2 YSYEKL. The CDR3 sequence is CASSQDSRVAAFF. In DNA, the CDR3 is TGCGCCAGCAGCCAAGATTCGCGGGTAGCAGCTTTCTTT.

This clonotype was counted at least ten times. V gene TRBV9 combines with J gene TRBJ1-1; 8 nucleotides align to TRBD1. Per germline, CDR1 SGDLS and CDR2 YYNGEE. There are 17 residues in the CDR3. V dropped 4 bases and J dropped 3; count of bases not matched to a gene: 14. In nucleotides, the CDR3 is TGTGCCAGCAGCATCGGACAGGGATTGGCTCTGGACACTGAAGCTTTCTTT. Encoded protein: CASSIGQGLALDTEAFF.

V and J are TRBV7-9 and TRBJ1-3, with 9 bases aligning to TRBD1. In germline, CDR1 is SEHNR, CDR2 FQNEAQ (reference sequence). J lost 2 bases, V lost 4 bases, and 3 bases had no gene match. The CDR3 is 15 residues long. The CDR3 reads CASSSRQGAGNTIYF. CDR3 in DNA: TGTGCCAGCAGCTCGAGACAGGGGGCTGGAAACACCATATATTTT.

This clonotype turned up a few times. The rearrangement links TRBV29-1 to TRBJ2-3, with TRBD2 matching 8 bases. The CDR3 loop spans 18 amino acids. Trimming at V came to 0 bases and at J to 4 bases, leaving 15 bases not matched to a gene. Germline V gene lookup returns CDR1 SQVTM and CDR2 ANQGSEA. The chain's CDR3 is CSVEDQAVASGLADTQYF. For the CDR3, the DNA is TGCAGCGTTGAAGATCAGGCGGTGGCTAGCGGGCTAGCAGATACGCAGTATTTT.

In this sample, this clonotype turned up a few times. The V call is TRBV11-2, the J call TRBJ2-2, with 7 bases identical to TRBD2. CDR1 and CDR2 from the germline V gene are SGHAT and FQNNGV. The CDR3 totals 14 residues. V trimming: 7 bases; J trimming: 7 bases; junction bases outside the gene matches: 9. The CDR3 is CASMGSGGGGELFF. CDR3 coding DNA: TGTGCCAGCATGGGATCGGGAGGCGGCGGGGAGCTGTTTTTT.

There are many counts of this clonotype. V and J are TRBV4-1 and TRBJ1-2, with D unresolved. CDR3 length: 13 residues. Trimming took 0 bases from V and 4 from J, leaving 6 bases between them. Germline lookup yields CDR1 MGHRA and CDR2 YSYEKL. CDR3 bases: TGCGCCAGCAGCCAAGAACTCCTCTATGGCTACACCTTC. Its translation is CASSQELLYGYTF.

The chain joins TRBV11-2 to TRBJ2-3, with TRBD1 matching 9 bases. V trimming: 3 bases; J trimming: 7 bases; junction bases outside the gene matches: 8. The length of the CDR3 is 15 residues. In germline, CDR1 is SGHAT, CDR2 FQNNGV. The CDR3 region is CASSLRTGVYNTQYF. Written as DNA, the CDR3 is TGTGCCAGCAGCTTGAGGACAGGGGTTTACAATACGCAGTATTTT.

This clonotype has a count of ten or more. The rearrangement joins TRBV4-2 to TRBJ1-1; 7 nucleotides line up with TRBD1. CDR1 and CDR2 from the germline V gene are LGHNA and YNFKEQ. This CDR3 has 16 amino acids. V shed 1 base, J shed 4 bases, and the junction held 9 bases outside the gene matches. CDR3 sequence (DNA): TGTGCCAGCAGCCAAGCGACGACAGGGCAGCGCACTGAAGCTTTCTTT. Translating it yields CASSQATTGQRTEAFF.

Points on this clonotype: A single base separates this from a much larger clone, so it may be a read error. This sequence joins TRBV24-1 and TRBJ2-3, with TRBD1 matching 11 bases. Germline-derived CDR1 and CDR2 are KGHDR and SFDVKD. The J segment lost 4 bases and the V segment lost 9 bases, leaving 2 bases of the junction unmatched. The CDR3 is 13 amino acids. CDR3: CATVGQGADTQYF. The CDR3 region has the DNA TGTGCCACCGTGGGACAGGGGGCAGATACGCAGTATTTT.

Only a few counts were recorded for this clonotype. The rearrangement links TRBV4-3 to TRBJ2-3; 9 nucleotides match TRBD2. Germline V lookup: CDR1 LGHNA, CDR2 YSLEER. The CDR3 consists of 15 residues. V gave up 3 bases and J gave up 4 bases; unmatched junction bases: 5. The CDR3 coding sequence is TGCGCCAGCAGCCAGGTGGGACTAGCCCCAGATACGCAGTATTTT. Its translation is CASSQVGLAPDTQYF.

The chain employs TRBV3-1 and TRBJ2-7; perhaps TRBD1 as D (6 bases). Germline V gene sequence: CDR1 LGHDT, CDR2 YNNKEL (reference sequence). V lost 0 bases, J lost 1 base, and 31 bases lay in between. The CDR3 runs to 22 residues. CDR3 sequence: CASSQDSGIIDRCSPTSYEQYF. The CDR3 DNA is TGTGCCAGCAGCCAAGATTCTGGTATCATCGACAGGTGTTCTCCTACGTCCTACGAGCAGTACTTC.

The chain employs TRBV9 and TRBJ2-2, with 10 bases identical to TRBD2. Germline CDR1 is SGDLS and CDR2 is YYNGEE. J lost 6 bases, V lost 1 base, and 9 bases had no gene match. The CDR3 extends over 17 amino acids. The CDR3 spells CASSVTAGGAGAGELFF. CDR3 nucleotides: TGTGCCAGCAGCGTAACAGCGGGGGGGGCCGGGGCCGGGGAGCTGTTTTTT.

The table lists this clonotype with many counts. The CDR3 sequence: CATNKGADGYTF. The CDR3 nucleotides are TGTGCCACCAATAAAGGGGCGGACGGCTACACCTTC. This chain connects TRBV24-1 to TRBJ1-2, with D perhaps matching TRBD1 (5 bases). The CDR3 contains 12 residues. V shed 8 bases and J shed 8 bases, with 14 bases lying between them. In germline, CDR1 is KGHDR, CDR2 SFDVKD.

This clonotype was counted only a few times. This chain joins TRBV7-9 and TRBJ1-1; no clear D gene. The germline V gene encodes CDR1 SEHNR and CDR2 FQNEAQ (reference sequence). CDR3 size: 12 residues. The germline V and J ends were trimmed by 5 bases and 4 bases, with 8 bases remaining between them. The CDR3 sequence: CASSPLRTEAFF. The CDR3 DNA follows: TGTGCCAGCAGCCCCTTGCGCACTGAAGCTTTCTTT.

Many counts were recorded for this clonotype. The J gene is TRBJ2-3, the V gene TRBV6-2 or TRBV6-3; TRBD1 matches at 12 bases. Germline loops: CDR1 MNHEY, CDR2 SVGEGT. J was trimmed by 5 bases and V by 6 bases; bases with no gene match: 6. The CDR3 is 15 amino acids. CDR3 in DNA: TGTGCCAGCAGGCGGGACAGGGGGCGCGGAGATACGCAGTATTTT. Translating it yields CASRRDRGRGDTQYF.

This clonotype was found a few times. V and J are TRBV12-3 or TRBV12-4 and TRBJ1-1, with TRBD1 as a possible D gene (6 bases). The V gene lost 6 bases and the J gene lost 0 bases, with 14 bases spanning the gap. The CDR3 is made up of 15 amino acids. Written as DNA, the CDR3 is TGTGCCAGCAGGTTAAGCACAGGGATGAACACTGAAGCTTTCTTT. Translated, it gives CASRLSTGMNTEAFF.

The chain uses TRBV10-2 and TRBJ2-5; no firm D call. CDR3 length: 16 amino acids. Trimming removed 2 bases from V and 4 bases from J, with 17 bases in between. CDR1 is WSHSY and CDR2 is SAAADI in the germline V gene. This CDR3 is CASSEVYRETGETQYF. The DNA of the CDR3 is TGCGCCAGCAGTGAGGTGTATAGGGAAACGGGAGAGACCCAGTACTTC.

This clonotype turned up a few times. The chain joins TRBV5-1 to TRBJ2-5; D is undetermined. CDR1 and CDR2 (germline): SGHRS, YFSETQ. The V and J ends lost 3 bases and 0 bases respectively, with 12 bases between them. The CDR3 totals 15 residues. In DNA, the CDR3 is TGCGCCAGCAGCTGGCTGACCGGGTACCAAGAGACCCAGTACTTC. Protein product: CASSWLTGYQETQYF.

This clonotype has ten or more counts. The genes are TRBV29-1 and TRBJ2-5, with a possible D match to TRBD1 (6 bases). The CDR3 spans 14 residues. Germline V gene data show CDR1 as SQVTM and CDR2 as ANQGSEA. The V gene lost 6 bases and the J gene lost 7 bases, with 21 bases spanning the gap. CDR3 amino acids: CSVVTGTRGRTQYF. In DNA, the CDR3 is TGCAGCGTAGTCACCGGGACACGGGGAAGGACCCAGTACTTC.

This clonotype was observed at least ten times. V is TRBV12-3 or TRBV12-4 and J is TRBJ1-1; the D is unclear. This CDR3 spans 12 amino acids. V was cut by 7 bases and J by 7 bases, with 13 bases left in between. DNA for the CDR3: TGTGCCAGCACCCTTTTCGCCGGTGAAGCTTTCTTT. It is translated as CASTLFAGEAFF.

The V and J genes are TRBV11-2 and TRBJ2-1; either TRBD1 or TRBD2 may supply D (5 bases each). V shed 3 bases and J shed 3 bases, with 15 bases lying between them. Germline loops: CDR1 SGHAT, CDR2 FQNNGV. The CDR3 consists of 16 residues. CDR3 sequence reads: CASSFEGLGYYNEQFF. The CDR3 DNA is TGTGCCAGCAGCTTTGAGGGGTTGGGGTACTACAATGAGCAGTTCTTC.

Many counts were recorded for this clonotype. This chain uses TRBV4-3 with TRBJ2-3; tentative D call: TRBD1 (6 bases). This CDR3 has 14 residues. CDR1 and CDR2 (germline): LGHNA, YSLEER. Trimming cost V 0 bases and J 6 bases, with 10 bases left between them. The CDR3 protein is CASSQEGQGDTQYF. As DNA, the CDR3 is TGCGCCAGCAGCCAAGAAGGGCAGGGGGATACGCAGTATTTT.

This clonotype came up a few times. The V and J genes are TRBV7-8 and TRBJ2-3, with D maybe TRBD2 (6 bases). From germline, CDR1 is SGHVS and CDR2 FQNEAQ. CDR3 size: 15 residues. V was shortened by 3 bases and J by 5 bases, with 15 bases between the two germline ends. CDR3 residues: CASSFHRRERDTQYF. CDR3 DNA: TGTGCCAGCAGCTTTCACAGGAGGGAACGAGATACGCAGTATTTT.